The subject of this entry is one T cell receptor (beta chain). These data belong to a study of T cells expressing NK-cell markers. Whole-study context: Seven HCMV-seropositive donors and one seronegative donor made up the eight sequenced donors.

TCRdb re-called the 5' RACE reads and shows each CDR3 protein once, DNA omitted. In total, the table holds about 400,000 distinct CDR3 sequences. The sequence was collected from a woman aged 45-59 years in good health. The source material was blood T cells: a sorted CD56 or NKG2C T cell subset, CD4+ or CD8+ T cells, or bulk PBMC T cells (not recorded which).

CDR3 region: CSAEVRRGENEQFF. The rearrangement links TRBV20-1 to TRBJ2-1; the TCRdb call, TRBD2, lacks DNA for checking. The CDR3 covers 14 residues. The germline gives CDR1 DFQATT, CDR2 SNEGSKA (reference sequence).